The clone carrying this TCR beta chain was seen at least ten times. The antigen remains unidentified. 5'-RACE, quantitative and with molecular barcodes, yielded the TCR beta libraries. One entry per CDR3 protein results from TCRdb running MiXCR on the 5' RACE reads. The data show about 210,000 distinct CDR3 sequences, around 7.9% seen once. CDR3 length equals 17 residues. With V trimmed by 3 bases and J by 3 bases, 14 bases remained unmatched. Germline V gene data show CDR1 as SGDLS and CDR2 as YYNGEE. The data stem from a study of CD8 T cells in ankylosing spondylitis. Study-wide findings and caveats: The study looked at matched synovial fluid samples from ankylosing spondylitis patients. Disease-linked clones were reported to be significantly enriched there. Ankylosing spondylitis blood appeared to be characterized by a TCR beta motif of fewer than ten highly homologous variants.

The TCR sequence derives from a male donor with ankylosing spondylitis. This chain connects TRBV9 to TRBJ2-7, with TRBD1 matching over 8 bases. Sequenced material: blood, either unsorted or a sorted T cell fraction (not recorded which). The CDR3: CASSGADSGTGYYEQYF. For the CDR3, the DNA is TGTGCCAGCAGCGGGGCCGATAGTGGGACAGGATACTACGAGCAGTACTTC.